This T cell receptor (beta chain) was captured by sequencing in a study of blood T cells in healthy people across ages. Overall study findings and caveats: Fewer expanded clones and more diversity marked long-lived versus aged donors.

Through a sample-barcoded 5' primer and a J-beta primer mix, a second PCR was run for roughly 6 to 11 cycles. Each cDNA molecule received a tag from a template-switch adaptor that had 12 random nucleotides. TCRdb fed the 5' RACE reads into MiXCR, producing one record per CDR3 protein. The data contain 720,000 or so distinct CDR3 sequences, roughly 41% of them singletons. Germline-derived CDR1 and CDR2 are MGHRA and YSYEKL. The CDR3 has 14 amino acids. The J segment lost 6 bases and the V segment lost 2 bases, leaving 6 bases of the junction unmatched. Of note for this clonotype: Its matching antigen is unknown.

The specimen was blood. The chain couples TRBV4-1 to TRBJ1-2; 7 bases match TRBD1. This receptor was taken from a man older than 75 in good health. CDR3 residues: CASSQPQGRDGYTF. Here the CDR3 DNA reads TGCGCCAGCAGCCAACCACAGGGGAGGGATGGCTACACCTTC.